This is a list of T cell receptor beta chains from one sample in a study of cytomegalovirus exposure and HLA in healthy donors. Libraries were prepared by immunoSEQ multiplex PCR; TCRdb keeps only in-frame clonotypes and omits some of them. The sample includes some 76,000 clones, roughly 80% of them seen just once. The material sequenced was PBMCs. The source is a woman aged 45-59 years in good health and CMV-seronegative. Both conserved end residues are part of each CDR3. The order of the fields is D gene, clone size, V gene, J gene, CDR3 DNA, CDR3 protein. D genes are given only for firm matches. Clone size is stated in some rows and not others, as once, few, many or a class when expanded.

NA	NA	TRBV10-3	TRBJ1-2	TGTGCCACAAGCGGGTCGGAGGGCTACACCTTC	CATSGSEGYTF
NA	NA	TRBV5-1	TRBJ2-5	TGCGCCAGCAGCTCTACAGTACAAGAGACCCAGTACTTC	CASSSTVQETQYF
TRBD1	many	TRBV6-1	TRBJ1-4	TGTGCCAGCAGTGAGGGGACAGGGTTTGAAAAACTGTTTTTT	CASSEGTGFEKLFF
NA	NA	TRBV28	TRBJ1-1	TGTGCCAGCAGTTTTTCAGGGATGAACACTGAAGCTTTCTTT	CASSFSGMNTEAFF
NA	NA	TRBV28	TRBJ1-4	TGTGCCAGCAGTTTATTCGGCCTGGGCATTACAACTAATGAAAAACTGTTTTTT	CASSLFGLGITTNEKLFF
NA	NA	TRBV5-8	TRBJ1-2	TGTGCCAGCAGCAATCCAGGGTTAGGCTATGGCTACACCTTC	CASSNPGLGYGYTF
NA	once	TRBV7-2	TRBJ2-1	TGTGCCAGCAGCTTCCGGACAGCCTCCTACAATGAGCAGTTCTTC	CASSFRTASYNEQFF
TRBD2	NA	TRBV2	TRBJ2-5	TGTGCCAGCTCCTCCGGTGCTAGCGGGAGAACAGAGACCCAGTACTTC	CASSSGASGRTETQYF
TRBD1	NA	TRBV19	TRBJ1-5	TGTGCCAGTGGGCAGGGGGCCGGCAATCAGCCCCAGCATTTT	CASGQGAGNQPQHF
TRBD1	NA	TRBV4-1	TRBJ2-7	TGCGCCAGCAGCCAAGCCGCCGGGACAGGGGCCTACGAGCAGTACTTC	CASSQAAGTGAYEQYF
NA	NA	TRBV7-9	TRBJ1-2	TGTGCCAGCAGCTTAGAGCAGGGTGGCTACACCTTC	CASSLEQGGYTF
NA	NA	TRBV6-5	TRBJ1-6	TGTGCCAGCAGACTTGAGGGGGAGATTGGACCCCTCCACTTT	CASRLEGEIGPLHF
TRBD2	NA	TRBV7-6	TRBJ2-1	TGTGCCAGCAGCTTAGACTTCAGCGGGACTAGCTTAAATGAGCAGTTCTTC	CASSLDFSGTSLNEQFF
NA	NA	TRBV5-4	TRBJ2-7	TGTGCCAGCAGCATACAGGGAGCTTACGAGCAGTACTTC	CASSIQGAYEQYF
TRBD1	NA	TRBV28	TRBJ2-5	TGTGCCAGCAGTTTTTCAGGGCGGCAGGGGGCGAGGGAGACCCAGTACTTC	CASSFSGRQGARETQYF
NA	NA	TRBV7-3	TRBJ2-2	TGTGCCAGCAGCTTAAACCCGGGACTGAACACCGGGGAGCTGTTTTTT	CASSLNPGLNTGELFF
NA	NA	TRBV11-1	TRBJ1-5	TGTGCCAGCAACCTCCTTGTGGGGGCGGATCAGCCCCAGCATTTT	CASNLLVGADQPQHF
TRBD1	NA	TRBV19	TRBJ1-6	TGTGCCAGTAGTTCATTGACAGGGCCTAATTCACCCCTCCACTTT	CASSSLTGPNSPLHF
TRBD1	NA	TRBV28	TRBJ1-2	TGTGCCAGCAGTTTCCTGGGACAGAATAACTATGGCTACACCTTC	CASSFLGQNNYGYTF
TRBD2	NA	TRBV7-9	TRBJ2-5	TGTGCCAGCAGCTTAAGCGGGGGGCCTCAAGAGACCCAGTACTTC	CASSLSGGPQETQYF
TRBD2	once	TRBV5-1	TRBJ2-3	TGCGCCAGCAGCCCTAGCGGGAGGAGCACAGATACGCAGTATTTT	CASSPSGRSTDTQYF
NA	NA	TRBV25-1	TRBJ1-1	TGTGCCAGCAGTGATTCGGGGGGCGGAGACACTGAAGCTTTCTTT	CASSDSGGGDTEAFF
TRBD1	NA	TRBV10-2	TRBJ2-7	TGCGCCAGCAGTCCCCAGGGGGCAGGACCCTACGAGCAGTACTTC	CASSPQGAGPYEQYF
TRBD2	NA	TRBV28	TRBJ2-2	TGTGCCAGCAGTTTATGGAGGGGATGGCGGGAGCGGACCGGGGAGCTGTTTTTT	CASSLWRGWRERTGELFF
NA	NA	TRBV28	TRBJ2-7	TGTGCCTCCGGGAGTACTTACGAGCAGTACTTC	CASGSTYEQYF
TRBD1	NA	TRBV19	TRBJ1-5	TGTGCCAGTAGTATCCGAAGGGGGACAGGGGGAGTGGGTCAGCCCCAGCATTTT	CASSIRRGTGGVGQPQHF
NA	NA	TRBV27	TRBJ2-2	TGTGCCAGCAGTTCCCAACTAGGAGGATTCGGGGAGCTGTTTTTT	CASSSQLGGFGELFF
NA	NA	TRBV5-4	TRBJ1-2	TGTGCCAGCAGCACAGGGTATGGCTACACCTTC	CASSTGYGYTF
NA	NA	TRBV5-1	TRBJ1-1	TGCGCCAGCAGCCCCGGAGGGGTGAACACTGAAGCTTTCTTT	CASSPGGVNTEAFF